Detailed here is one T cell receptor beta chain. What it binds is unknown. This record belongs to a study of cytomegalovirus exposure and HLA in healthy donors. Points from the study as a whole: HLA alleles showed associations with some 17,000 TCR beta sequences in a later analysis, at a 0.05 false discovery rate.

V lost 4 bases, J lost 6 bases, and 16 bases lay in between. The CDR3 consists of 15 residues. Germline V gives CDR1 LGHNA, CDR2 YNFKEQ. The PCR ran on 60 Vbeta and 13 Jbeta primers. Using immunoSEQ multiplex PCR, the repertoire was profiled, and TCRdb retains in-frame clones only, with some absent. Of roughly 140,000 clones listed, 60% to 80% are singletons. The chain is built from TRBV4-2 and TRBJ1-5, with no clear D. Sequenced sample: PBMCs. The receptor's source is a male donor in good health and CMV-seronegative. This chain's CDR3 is CASSPGSQPGQPQHF. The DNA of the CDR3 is TGTGCCAGCAGCCCTGGGTCCCAGCCGGGTCAGCCCCAGCATTTT.